This T cell receptor (beta chain) was documented in a study of cytomegalovirus exposure and HLA in healthy donors (dated by TCRdb to between 2016 and 2019). Looking at the study overall: A later analysis indicated that the roughly 120 validation repertoires were generated on the platform also employed for the roughly 650 repertoires of the first cohort. High-throughput TCR immunosequencing, statistical association of individual TCRs with disease status, and machine learning were combined to predict cytomegalovirus infection status. A separate validation cohort of roughly 130 different subjects was used in addition to the approximately 670-subject first cohort. The study aimed to test whether signatures of past pathogen exposure could be identified by cataloging public T cell receptors.

The library was prepared using the immunoSEQ multiplex PCR assay. In the source study's methods: A statistical classification framework was built to diagnose cytomegalovirus status from the catalog of TCR beta chain sequences. What TCRdb holds here is the immuneACCESS table cut down to in-frame rearrangements. Part of the clones is not present; checked against another copy, under half of the missing clones reflect an unresolved V gene, and the others are unexplained. The DNA was the basis for D and trimming; V, J and clone size are from that table. The table for this sample lists roughly 200,000 clones; approximately 78% of them were counted only once. The ten top clones hold 0.95% to 1.5% of the sample. The study at large found these results: A later analysis found that TCRs clustered in the first cohort also tended to co-occur in the 120 or so validation repertoires, with 94% of cluster scores above 0. According to the authors, the approach could potentially be generalized to other disease states and immunological phenotypes. The classifier was reported to diagnose cytomegalovirus status with high specificity and sensitivity in both the original cohort and the validation cohort. In vitro tests confirmed that a few of the cytomegalovirus-associated TCR beta chains recognize cytomegalovirus antigens. The validation cohort had no HLA typing available for a later analysis, so co-occurrence within that cohort was assessed over all 130 or so repertoires. A total of fewer than 200 TCR beta chains were listed by the study as associated with cytomegalovirus. Most TCR sequences were seen in very few donors, while some public TCRs were found in many individuals.

As regards this clone: Its recognized antigen is unknown. No per-base quality is available; no much larger clone lies one base away.

The donors were included in the validation cohort of 120 subjects, a group kept apart from the roughly 680-subject first cohort. V is cut by 5 bases and J by 2 bases, and the space between the germline ends is 15 bases. CDR3 length: 15 amino acids, cysteine to phenylalanine. Only the CDR3 region is kept as DNA, spanning 45 bases read in frame from base 1. Per the germline V gene (reference sequence), MNHEY is the CDR1 and SMNVEV is the CDR2. This receptor was obtained from a woman aged 30 to 39 in good health and CMV-seronegative. Recombination joined TRBV27 with TRBJ1-1, with a weak D call of TRBD1 (6 bases match). The specimen was PBMCs. CDR3 loop: CASSAPDRLNTEAFF. The DNA is as follows: TGTGCCAGCAGTGCCCCGGACAGACTAAACACTGAAGCTTTCTTT.